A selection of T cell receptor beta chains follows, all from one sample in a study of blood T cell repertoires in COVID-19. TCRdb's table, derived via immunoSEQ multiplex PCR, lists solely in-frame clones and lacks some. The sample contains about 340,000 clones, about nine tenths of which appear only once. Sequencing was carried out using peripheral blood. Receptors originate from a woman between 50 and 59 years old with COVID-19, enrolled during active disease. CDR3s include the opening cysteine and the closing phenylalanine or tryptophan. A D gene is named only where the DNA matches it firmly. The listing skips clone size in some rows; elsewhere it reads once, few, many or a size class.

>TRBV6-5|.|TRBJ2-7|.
CASRLQGYSYEQYF
TGTGCCAGCAGATTACAGGGATACTCCTACGAGCAGTACTTC
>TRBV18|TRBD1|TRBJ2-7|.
CASSPPLQGAQNQQYF
TGTGCCAGCTCACCACCGTTACAGGGGGCGCAGAATCAGCAGTACTTC
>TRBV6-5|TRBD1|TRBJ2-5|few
CATDIKIRGQRMYF
TGTGCCACCGATATCAAAATCAGGGGACAGCGGATGTACTTC
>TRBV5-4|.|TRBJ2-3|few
CASSFPSSTDTQYF
TGTGCCAGCAGCTTCCCCTCGAGCACAGATACGCAGTATTTT
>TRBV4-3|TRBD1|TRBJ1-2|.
CASSGTGIYGYTF
TGCGCCAGCAGCGGGACAGGGATCTATGGCTACACCTTC
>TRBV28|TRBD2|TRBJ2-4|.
CASSLGASGSNIQYF
TGTGCCAGCAGTTTAGGGGCTAGCGGGAGTAACATTCAGTACTTC
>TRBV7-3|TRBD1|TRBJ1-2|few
CASRQIDREYGYTF
TGTGCCAGCAGGCAAATCGACAGGGAGTATGGCTACACCTTC
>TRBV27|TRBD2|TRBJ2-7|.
CASSARSREGREQYF
TGTGCCAGCAGTGCCCGTTCCCGGGAGGGGAGAGAGCAGTACTTC
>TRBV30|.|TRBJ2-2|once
CAWSGTSGGELFF
TGTGCCTGGAGTGGTACTAGTGGGGGGGAGCTGTTTTTT
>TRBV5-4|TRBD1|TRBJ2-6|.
CASSLTGALSGANVLTF
TGTGCCAGCAGCTTGACAGGGGCCCTCTCTGGGGCCAACGTCCTGACTTTC
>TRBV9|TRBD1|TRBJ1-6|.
CASSVTGGGQKNSPLHF
TGTGCCAGCAGCGTAACAGGTGGGGGACAGAAGAATTCACCCCTCCACTTT
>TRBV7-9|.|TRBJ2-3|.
CASSLSPSSTDTQYF
TGTGCCAGCAGCTTAAGCCCGTCTAGCACAGATACGCAGTATTTT
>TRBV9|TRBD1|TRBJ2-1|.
CASSIWGTVYNEQFF
TGTGCCAGCAGCATTTGGGGGACAGTTTACAATGAGCAGTTCTTC
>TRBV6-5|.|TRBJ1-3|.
CASSYSRPSSGNTIYF
TGTGCCAGCAGTTACTCGAGGCCTAGCTCTGGAAACACCATATATTTT
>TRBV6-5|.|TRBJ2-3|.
CASSYSREDTQYF
TGTGCCAGCAGTTACTCGAGGGAAGATACGCAGTATTTT
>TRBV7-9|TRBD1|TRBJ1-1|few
CASSLDHRGRKDTEAFF
TGTGCCAGCAGCTTAGATCACAGGGGGCGGAAGGACACTGAAGCTTTCTTT
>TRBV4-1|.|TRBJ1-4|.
CASSQAVRSGEKLFF
TGCGCCAGCAGCCAAGCGGTTCGCTCGGGGGAAAAACTGTTTTTT
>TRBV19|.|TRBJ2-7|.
CASSAGQFYEQYF
TGTGCCAGTAGTGCGGGACAGTTCTACGAGCAGTACTTC
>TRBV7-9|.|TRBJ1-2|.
CASQGENYGYTF
TGTGCCAGCCAGGGTGAAAACTATGGCTACACCTTC
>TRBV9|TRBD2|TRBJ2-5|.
CASSPTPAGGGNQYF
TGTGCCAGCAGCCCGACCCCAGCGGGAGGGGGCAACCAGTACTTC
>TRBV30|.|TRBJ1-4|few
CVGLRDEKLFF
TGTGTGGGCCTCAGGGATGAAAAACTGTTTTTT
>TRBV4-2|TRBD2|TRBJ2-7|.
CASSHRLAGGMAYEQYF
TGTGCCAGCAGCCACAGACTAGCGGGAGGGATGGCCTACGAGCAGTACTTC
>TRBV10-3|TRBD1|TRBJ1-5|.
CAISETGGGGNQPQHF
TGTGCCATCAGTGAAACAGGGGGAGGGGGCAATCAGCCCCAGCATTTT
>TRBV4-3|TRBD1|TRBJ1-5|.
CASSQEHSRDRPLWNQPQHF
TGCGCCAGCAGCCAAGAGCACAGCCGGGACAGACCTCTTTGGAATCAGCCCCAGCATTTT
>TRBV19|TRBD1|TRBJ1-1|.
CASSIPGGPNTEAFF
TGTGCCAGTAGTATTCCAGGGGGCCCGAACACTGAAGCTTTCTTT
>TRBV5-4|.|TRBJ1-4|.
CASSLGTTFGEKLFF
TGTGCCAGCAGCTTGGGAACTACCTTTGGTGAAAAACTGTTTTTT
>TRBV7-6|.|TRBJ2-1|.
CASSSLHTGYNEQFF
TGTGCCAGCAGCTCGTTACATACAGGCTACAATGAGCAGTTCTTC
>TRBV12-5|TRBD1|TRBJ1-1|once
CASGLGRQGNTEAFF
TGTGCTAGTGGTTTGGGTCGACAGGGCAACACTGAAGCTTTCTTT
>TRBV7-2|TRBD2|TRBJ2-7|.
CASSSSGLAGGAYEQYF
TGTGCCAGCAGCTCCTCGGGACTAGCGGGAGGGGCCTACGAGCAGTACTTC
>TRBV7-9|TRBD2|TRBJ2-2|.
CASSSSGRGNTGELFF
TGTGCCAGCAGCTCTAGCGGGAGGGGAAACACCGGGGAGCTGTTTTTT
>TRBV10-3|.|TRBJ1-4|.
CAIRDPGGNEKLFF
TGTGCCATCAGGGATCCGGGAGGTAATGAAAAACTGTTTTTT
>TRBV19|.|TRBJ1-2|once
CASSIVPTGNYGYTF
TGTGCCAGTAGTATAGTCCCCACAGGGAACTATGGCTACACCTTC
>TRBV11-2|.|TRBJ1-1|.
CASSLGQARPAEAFF
TGTGCCAGCAGCTTAGGACAGGCCCGGCCGGCTGAAGCTTTCTTT
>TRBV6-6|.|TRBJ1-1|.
CASSYGGTEAFF
TGTGCCAGCAGTTACGGCGGAACTGAAGCTTTCTTT
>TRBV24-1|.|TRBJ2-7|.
CATSDFGYEQYF
TGTGCCACCAGTGATTTCGGCTACGAGCAGTACTTC
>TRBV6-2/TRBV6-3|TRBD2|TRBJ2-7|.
CASSRTSGIAYEQYF
TGTGCCAGCAGTAGGACTAGCGGGATCGCCTACGAGCAGTACTTC
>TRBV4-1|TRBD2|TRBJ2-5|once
CASSQVAAGVVGETQYF
TGCGCCAGCAGCCAAGTAGCAGCGGGAGTGGTCGGAGAGACCCAGTACTTC
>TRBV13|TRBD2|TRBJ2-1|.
CASSPGLVYNEQFF
TGTGCCAGCAGCCCGGGACTAGTATACAATGAGCAGTTCTTC
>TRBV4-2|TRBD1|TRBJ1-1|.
CASSQYVGTGPNTEAFF
TGTGCCAGCAGCCAATACGTTGGGACAGGGCCGAACACTGAAGCTTTCTTT
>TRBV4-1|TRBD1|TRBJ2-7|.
CASSQDRVYEQYF
TGCGCCAGCAGCCAGGACAGGGTGTACGAGCAGTACTTC
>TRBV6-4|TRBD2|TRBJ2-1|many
CASSSAGAKDEQFF
TGTGCCAGCAGTTCAGCGGGAGCAAAGGATGAGCAGTTCTTC
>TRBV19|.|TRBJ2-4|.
CASSPQGGGLAKNIQYF
TGTGCCAGTAGTCCGCAAGGGGGGGGACTAGCCAAAAACATTCAGTACTTC
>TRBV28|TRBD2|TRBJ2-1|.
CASSLGLAERDEQFF
TGTGCCAGCAGTTTAGGACTAGCGGAGCGGGATGAGCAGTTCTTC
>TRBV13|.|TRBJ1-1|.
CASSFGGAGRNTEAFF
TGTGCCAGCAGCTTTGGGGGTGCGGGGAGAAACACTGAAGCTTTCTTT
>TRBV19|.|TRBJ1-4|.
CASRTLARLREKLFF
TGTGCCAGTAGGACGCTCGCCAGGTTAAGGGAAAAACTGTTTTTT
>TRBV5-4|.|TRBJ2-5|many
CASSQGGQETQYF
TGTGCCAGCAGCCAGGGGGGCCAAGAGACCCAGTACTTC
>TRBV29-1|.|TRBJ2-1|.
CSVGGLAVTEQFF
TGCAGCGTGGGGGGCCTAGCGGTAACTGAGCAGTTCTTC
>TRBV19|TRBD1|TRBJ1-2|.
CASTTPFPGTGGFYYGYTF
TGTGCCAGTACCACTCCCTTCCCCGGGACAGGGGGGTTTTACTATGGCTACACCTTC
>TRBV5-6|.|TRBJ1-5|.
CASSTHRDSSQPQHF
TGTGCCAGCAGCACCCACAGGGATTCAAGTCAGCCCCAGCATTTT
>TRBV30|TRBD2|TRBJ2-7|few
CAWSELTGGYEQYF
TGTGCCTGGAGTGAATTAACCGGGGGGTACGAGCAGTACTTC
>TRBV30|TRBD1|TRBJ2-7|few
CAWSVGQGLAESSYEQYF
TGTGCCTGGAGTGTAGGACAGGGGCTAGCGGAGAGCTCCTACGAGCAGTACTTC
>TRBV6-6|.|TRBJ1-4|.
CASSYSSRDEKLFF
TGTGCCAGCAGTTACTCCTCCAGGGATGAAAAACTGTTTTTT
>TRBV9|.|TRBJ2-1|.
CASSVDPSLARSNNEQFF
TGTGCCAGCAGCGTAGATCCCTCACTAGCTAGGAGTAACAATGAGCAGTTCTTC